The sequence of this T cell receptor beta chain was determined in a study of T cell repertoires in cytomegalovirus infection. Germline loops: CDR1 SGHTA, CDR2 FQGNSA. With 5 bases removed from V and 5 bases from J, the gap between germline ends came to 15 bases. The CDR3 runs to 15 residues. Each CDR3 protein gets one entry after TCRdb re-called the reads with MiXCR. The sample shows 150,000 to 200,000 distinct CDR3 sequences, roughly a fifth of them seen only once. This clonotype showed up just a few times. Antigen: not known. Points from the study as a whole: There were HLA-C-restricted CMV-specific TCR beta clonotypes dominating the ex vivo response.

V usage is TRBV7-2 and J usage is TRBJ1-4; D gene uncertain. The TCR comes from a human donor in good health (CMV status not recorded). Some clones in this sample may be carry-over from other donors' samples. Sequenced material: PBMCs. CDR3 loop: CASSAATAQNEKLFF. In DNA form, the CDR3 reads TGTGCCAGCAGCGCGGCGACGGCGCAAAATGAAAAACTGTTTTTT.